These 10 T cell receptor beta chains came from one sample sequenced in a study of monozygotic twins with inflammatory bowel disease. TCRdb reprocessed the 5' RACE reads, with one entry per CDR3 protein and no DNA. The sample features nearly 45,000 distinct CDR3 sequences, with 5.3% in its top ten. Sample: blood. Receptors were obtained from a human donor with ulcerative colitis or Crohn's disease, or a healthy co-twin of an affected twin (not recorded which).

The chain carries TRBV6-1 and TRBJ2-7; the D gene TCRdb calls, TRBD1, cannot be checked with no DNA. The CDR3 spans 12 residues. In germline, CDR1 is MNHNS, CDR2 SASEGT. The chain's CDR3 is CASRPTGPEQYF.

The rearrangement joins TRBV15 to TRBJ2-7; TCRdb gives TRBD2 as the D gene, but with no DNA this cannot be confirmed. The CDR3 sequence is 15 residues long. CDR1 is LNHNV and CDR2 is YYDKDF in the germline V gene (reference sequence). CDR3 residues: CATSREGGGPNEQYF.

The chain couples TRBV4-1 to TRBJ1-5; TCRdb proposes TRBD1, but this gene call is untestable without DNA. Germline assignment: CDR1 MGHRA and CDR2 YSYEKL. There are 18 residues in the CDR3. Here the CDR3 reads CASSQARTGVGSNQPQHF.

CDR3 in amino acids: CSASLAPYNEQFF. The chain carries TRBV20-1 and TRBJ2-1; absent DNA, TCRdb's TRBD2 call cannot be checked. Germline-derived CDR1 and CDR2 are DFQATT and SNEGSKA (reference sequence). The CDR3 runs to 13 residues.

CDR3: CASRLDPTGPTDTQYF. The rearrangement uses TRBV5-1 and TRBJ2-3; the TCRdb call, TRBD1, lacks DNA for checking. The CDR3 extends over 16 amino acids. Germline V gene sequence: CDR1 SGHRS, CDR2 YFSETQ.

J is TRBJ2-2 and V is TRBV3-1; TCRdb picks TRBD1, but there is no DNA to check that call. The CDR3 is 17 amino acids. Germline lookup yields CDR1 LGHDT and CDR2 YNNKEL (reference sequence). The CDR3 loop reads CASSQEVQGRRSGELFF.

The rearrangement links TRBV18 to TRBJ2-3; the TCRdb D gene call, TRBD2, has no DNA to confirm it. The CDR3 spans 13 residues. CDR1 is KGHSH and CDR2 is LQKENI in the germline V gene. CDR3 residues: CASSYSRADTQYF.

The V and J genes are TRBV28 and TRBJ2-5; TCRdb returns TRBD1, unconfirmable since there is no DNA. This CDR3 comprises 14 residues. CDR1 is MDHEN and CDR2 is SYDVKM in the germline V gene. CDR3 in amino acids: CASSLAPGQETQYF.

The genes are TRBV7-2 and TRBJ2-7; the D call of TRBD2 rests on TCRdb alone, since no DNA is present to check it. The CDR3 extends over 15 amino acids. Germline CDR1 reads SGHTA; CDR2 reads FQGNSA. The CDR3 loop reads CAESKGVSSVGEQYF.

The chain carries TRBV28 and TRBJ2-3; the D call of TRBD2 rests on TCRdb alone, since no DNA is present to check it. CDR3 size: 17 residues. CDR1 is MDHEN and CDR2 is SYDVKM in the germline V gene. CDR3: CASSWQTSGGSLDTQYF.